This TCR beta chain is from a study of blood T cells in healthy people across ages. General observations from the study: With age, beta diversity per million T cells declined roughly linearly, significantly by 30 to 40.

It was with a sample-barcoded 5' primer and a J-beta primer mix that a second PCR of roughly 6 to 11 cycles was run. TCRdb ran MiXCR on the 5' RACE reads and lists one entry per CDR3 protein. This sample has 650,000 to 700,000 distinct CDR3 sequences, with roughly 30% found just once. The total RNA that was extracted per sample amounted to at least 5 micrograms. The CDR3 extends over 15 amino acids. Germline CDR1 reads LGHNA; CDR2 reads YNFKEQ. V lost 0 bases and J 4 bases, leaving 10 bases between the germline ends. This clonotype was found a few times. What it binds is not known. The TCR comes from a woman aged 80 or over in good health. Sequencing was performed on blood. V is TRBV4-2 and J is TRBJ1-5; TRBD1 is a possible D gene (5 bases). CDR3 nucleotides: TGTGCCAGCAGCCAAGATTACGGGGGTAATCAGCCCCAGCATTTT. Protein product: CASSQDYGGNQPQHF.